This entry lists 2 T cell receptor beta chains sequenced from one sample in a study of regulatory T cells in long-lasting Graves disease (dated by TCRdb to the early 2020s). The receptor library was made with multiplex PCR. Data came from an Illumina HiSeq 4000. To build TCR beta libraries, CDR3 regions were amplified by Arm-PCR using iRepertoire HTBI primers. In TCRdb, the public reads were trimmed at Q25 with fastp and aligned with MiXCR, with productive beta chains retained. Rows with one shared CDR3 protein collapse into an entry with the most common genes and DNA. This sample holds more than 650,000 distinct CDR3 sequences; 25% to 35% were observed only once. About 42% of the sample is in the top ten clones. The time point label, read with the paper, signifies: persistent/refractory GD, antithyroid drugs over 5 years with positive TRAb. For both TCR sequencing and RNA sequencing, RNA was extracted from PBMCs in TRIzol.

The sequencing here drew on peripheral blood mononuclear cells (PBMCs), taken when the disease was refractory, from a patient treated with antithyroid drugs. The receptors here all came from a female donor with Graves disease.

This clonotype was seen repeatedly, ten times or more. V is TRBV28 and J is TRBJ1-5; 11 bases map to TRBD1. The CDR3 length is 15 residues. The V segment lost 5 bases and the J segment 5 bases; nucleotides outside the gene matches: 5. The V gene's germline CDR1 is MDHEN and CDR2 SYDVKM. The CDR3 protein is CASSPGTGGHQPQHF. The CDR3 DNA follows: TGTGCCAGCAGTCCCGGGACAGGGGGTCATCAGCCCCAGCATTTT.

This clonotype has just a few counts. This chain links TRBV29-1 with TRBJ1-4; D is unresolved. Trimming removed 3 bases at V and 7 bases at J, with 12 bases between. Germline CDR1 SQVTM, CDR2 ANQGSEA. This CDR3 contains 13 residues. CDR3 in amino acids: CSVEQSSAEKLFF. DNA for the CDR3: TGCAGCGTTGAGCAGTCCTCCGCTGAAAAACTGTTTTTT.